These T cell receptor beta chains were read from a single sample in a study of T cell repertoires in cytomegalovirus infection. TCRdb reprocessed the reads with MiXCR, giving one entry per CDR3 protein. The table lists approximately 110,000 distinct CDR3 sequences, 30% of them singletons. These receptors have no identified antigens. This material consisted of CD8+ T cells from cultured PBMCs, taken from culture after CMV antigen stimulation. The receptor set was obtained from a human donor in good health (CMV status not recorded). Some clones in this sample may be carry-over from other donors' samples. CDR3s include the opening cysteine and the closing phenylalanine or tryptophan. D genes are given only for firm matches. Clone size is not always given. Where it is, it says once, few, many or a class for expanded clones.

TRBV6-2/TRBV6-3	TRBJ2-7	few	-	TGTGCCAGCAGTTACTCGACGCGGGACGGCGGCACCGAGCAGTACTTC	CASSYSTRDGGTEQYF
TRBV7-6	TRBJ1-6	many	-	TGTGCCAGCAGCTTAGCCGGGAGAAATTCACCCCTCCACTTT	CASSLAGRNSPLHF
TRBV7-8	TRBJ1-5	many	-	TGTGCCACCTCACGGGACGTAGGCAATCAGCCCCAGCATTTT	CATSRDVGNQPQHF
TRBV27	TRBJ1-5	-	TRBD1	TGTGCCAGCAGTTTATTGTCAGGGGGACAGCCCCAGCATTTT	CASSLLSGGQPQHF
TRBV19	TRBJ2-1	-	-	TGTGCCAGTACTCAACAGAACTACAATGAGCAGTTCTTC	CASTQQNYNEQFF
TRBV5-3	TRBJ2-7	few	-	TGTGCCAGCAGCTTAAGGGACGGACGTTACGAGCAGTACTTC	CASSLRDGRYEQYF
TRBV7-9	TRBJ2-3	-	-	TGTGCCAGCAGCCCGAACAGGGTCCGTCTCACAGATACGCAGTATTTT	CASSPNRVRLTDTQYF
TRBV6-5	TRBJ2-4	-	-	TGTGCCAGCAGTCGGTCGGGGGAGGCCAAAAACATTCAGTACTTC	CASSRSGEAKNIQYF
TRBV5-1	TRBJ1-1	few	-	TGCGCCAGCAGCTTTCGAGGTTCTGGTGAAGCTTTCTTT	CASSFRGSGEAFF
TRBV7-6	TRBJ1-1	-	-	TGTGCCAGCAAGGGTGGGCAGTCCGATGGGAACACTGAAGCTTTCTTT	CASKGGQSDGNTEAFF
TRBV18	TRBJ1-1	once	-	TGTGCCAGCTCACCACCAGCAGGGTCCACTGAAGCTTTCTTT	CASSPPAGSTEAFF
TRBV5-1	TRBJ1-2	-	-	TGCGCCAGCAGCTTTGGGGAATCCAACTATGGCTACACCTTC	CASSFGESNYGYTF
TRBV4-1	TRBJ2-3	-	-	TGCGCCAGCAGCCCCCAAGAGGGGATGACAGATACGCAGTATTTT	CASSPQEGMTDTQYF
TRBV7-9	TRBJ1-1	-	-	TGTGCCAGCAGCTCCCCGACCGGTTATCGTCAGCCGTTTAGGGCTTTCTTT	CASSSPTGYRQPFRAFF
TRBV5-5	TRBJ1-5	-	TRBD1	TGTGCCAGCAGCTTGGGGGCCAGGGGGAGTGACAATCAGCCCCAGCATTTT	CASSLGARGSDNQPQHF
TRBV7-2	TRBJ2-3	many	-	TGTGCCAGCAGCCCCTCCTGGAGGCTCACAGATACGCAGTATTTT	CASSPSWRLTDTQYF
TRBV7-2	TRBJ2-6	few	TRBD2	TGTGCCACCACCGGGGGGGCCGATGGGGCCAACGTCCTGACTTTC	CATTGGADGANVLTF
TRBV27	TRBJ2-2	few	-	TGTGCCAGCACCGGGGTCCTGGGTTTTGGGACGGAAAACACCGGGGAGCTGTTTTTT	CASTGVLGFGTENTGELFF
TRBV7-2	TRBJ1-2	many	-	TGTGCCAGCAGCTTAGCCCTGGACAATGGTGGCTACACCTTC	CASSLALDNGGYTF
TRBV7-2	TRBJ1-1	few	-	TGTGCCAGCAGCTTAGCGTACAGGAACACTGAAGCTTTCTTT	CASSLAYRNTEAFF
TRBV9	TRBJ1-1	-	-	TGTGCCAGCAGCGTAGGATTAGGTGAAGTTGAAGCTTTCTTT	CASSVGLGEVEAFF
TRBV7-9	TRBJ1-2	few	TRBD1	TGTGCCAGCAGCTCCTTCAATAAGACAGGGGGAATTTATGGCTACACCTTC	CASSSFNKTGGIYGYTF
TRBV28	TRBJ2-1	-	-	TGTGCCAGCAGTCTCGAAAGGGCAGGTTCCAATGAGCAGTTCTTC	CASSLERAGSNEQFF
TRBV27	TRBJ1-4	-	-	TGTGCCAGCAGCCGTGACGGAGAGGGACTGTTTTTT	CASSRDGEGLFF
TRBV6-2/TRBV6-3	TRBJ2-2	many	-	TGTGCCAGCAGTTATTACCAGGGAACCGGGGAGCTGTTTTTT	CASSYYQGTGELFF
TRBV15	TRBJ2-5	-	-	TGTGCCACCAGCAGAGATTCCGCTGTACAAGAGACCCAGTACTTC	CATSRDSAVQETQYF
TRBV7-9	TRBJ2-5	few	TRBD2	TGTGCCAGCAGCTTACCACGGGGACTAGCGGGGGATTTACAAGAGACCCAGTACTTC	CASSLPRGLAGDLQETQYF
TRBV19	TRBJ1-2	many	-	TGTGCCAGTAGTACCCGCCCAGGACAGCAAACGGTGGACTATGGCTACACCTTC	CASSTRPGQQTVDYGYTF
TRBV5-5	TRBJ1-1	-	-	TGTGCCAGCAGCCCCCCGGAGAACACTGAAGCTTTCTTT	CASSPPENTEAFF
TRBV11-2	TRBJ1-1	many	-	TGTGCCAGCAGCTTACGTGGGGGGGGCGGCACTGAAGCTTTCTTT	CASSLRGGGGTEAFF